This TCR beta chain appears in the sequencing data of a study of cytomegalovirus exposure and HLA in healthy donors. The PCR had 60 Vbeta and 13 Jbeta primers. TCRdb's copy holds only in-frame clones and misses some; the assay was immunoSEQ multiplex PCR. Its clone listing holds 130,000 to 150,000 clones. The length of the CDR3 is 13 residues. V lost 0 bases to trimming and J lost 7 bases, with 9 bases between them. Germline CDR1 is SGHRS and CDR2 is YFSETQ. The source material was PBMCs. V usage is TRBV5-1 and J usage is TRBJ2-3, with D unresolved. The receptor's source is a woman aged 45-65 years in good health and CMV-seronegative. The DNA for the CDR3 is TGCGCCAGCAGCTTGGGCCAGGAATATACGCAGTATTTT. This translates into CASSLGQEYTQYF.